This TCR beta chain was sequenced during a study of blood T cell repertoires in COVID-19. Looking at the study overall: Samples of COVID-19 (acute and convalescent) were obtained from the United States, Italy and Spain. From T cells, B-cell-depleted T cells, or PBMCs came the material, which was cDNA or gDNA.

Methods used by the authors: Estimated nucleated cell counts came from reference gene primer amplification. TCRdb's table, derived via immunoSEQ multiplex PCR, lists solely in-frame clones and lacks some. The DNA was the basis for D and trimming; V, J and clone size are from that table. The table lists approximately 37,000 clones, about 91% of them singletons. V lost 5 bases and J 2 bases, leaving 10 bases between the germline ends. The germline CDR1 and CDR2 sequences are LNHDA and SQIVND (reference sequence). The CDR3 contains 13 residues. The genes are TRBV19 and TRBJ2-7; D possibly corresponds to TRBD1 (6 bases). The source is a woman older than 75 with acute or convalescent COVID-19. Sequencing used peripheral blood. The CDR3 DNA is TGTGCCAGTAGTCGACAGGTTACCTACGAGCAGTACTTC. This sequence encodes CASSRQVTYEQYF.